These T cell receptor beta chains were read from a single sample in a study of blood T cells in healthy people across ages. One entry per CDR3 protein results from TCRdb running MiXCR on the 5' RACE reads. The sample yields 850,000 to 1,100,000 distinct CDR3 sequences, roughly two fifths seen once. Sequenced: blood. The source of these receptors is a man aged 18 to 30 in good health. Both conserved end residues are part of each CDR3. Fields, in order: CDR3 protein, J gene, V gene, D gene. The D gene is left open where the match is weak.

CSAAPDRVNQPQHF TRBJ1-5 TRBV20-1 TRBD1
CASVLSTGGDILGRNEQFF TRBJ2-1 TRBV12-5 .
CASSQLQGDTEAFF TRBJ1-1 TRBV4-1 TRBD1
CASTPAGVKDTQYF TRBJ2-3 TRBV5-1 TRBD2
CASSSPGLAGSYEQYF TRBJ2-7 TRBV6-2/TRBV6-3 TRBD2
CASSPSAGISKNIQYF TRBJ2-4 TRBV5-4 .
CATSEAGSDTDTQYF TRBJ2-3 TRBV24-1 TRBD2
CATSRDHRTGREQYF TRBJ2-7 TRBV15 TRBD1
CASSLGAGNGEVYPANYGYTF TRBJ1-2 TRBV7-2 .
CASSQGDRGYGYTF TRBJ1-2 TRBV4-2 TRBD1
CASSSPSSHEQFF TRBJ2-1 TRBV6-2/TRBV6-3 .
CASSLEAGGYTF TRBJ1-2 TRBV7-2 .
CASSVRTGENYNEQFF TRBJ2-1 TRBV6-1 TRBD1
CASSQAGGQFNQPQHF TRBJ1-5 TRBV4-1 TRBD1
CASRITGNEQFF TRBJ2-1 TRBV11-2 .
CASSQVKRGNNEQYF . TRBV3-1 .
CSVEEISGREAFF TRBJ1-1 TRBV29-1 .
CSATTSGVADTQYF TRBJ2-3 TRBV20-1 TRBD2
CASSLSSGGARDTQYF TRBJ2-3 TRBV6-2/TRBV6-3 TRBD2